The 27 T cell receptor beta chains presented below share a single source sample, sequenced in a study of monozygotic twins with inflammatory bowel disease. After re-calling the 5' RACE reads, TCRdb lists one entry per CDR3 protein, DNA absent. The sample yields some 200,000 distinct CDR3 sequences, of which the top ten take up around 7.6%. Sample: blood. The origin of the receptors is a human donor with ulcerative colitis or Crohn's disease, or a healthy co-twin of an affected twin (not recorded which).

This chain links TRBV5-5 with TRBJ1-1; TCRdb reports TRBD1, a call that lacks DNA to check it against. The CDR3 has 12 residues. CDR1 is SGHKS, CDR2 YYEKEE, per germline (reference sequence). The CDR3 sequence: CASSLYGQGAFF. Complete variable domain (other parts from reference TRBV5-5 and TRBJ1-1): DAGVTQSPTHLIKTRGQQVTLRCSPISGHKSVSWYQQVLGQGPQFIFQYYEKEERGRGNFPDRFSARQFPNYSSELNVNALLLGDSALYLCASSLYGQGAFFGQGTRLTVV.

The CDR3 loop reads CASSSPLAELLGVNEQFF. This rearrangement joins TRBV5-5 to TRBJ2-1; with no DNA, the TCRdb D assignment of TRBD2 cannot be verified. This CDR3 is built from 18 residues. CDR1 and CDR2 (germline): SGHKS, YYEKEE (reference sequence).

V usage is TRBV7-9 and J usage is TRBJ2-5; TCRdb's D call of TRBD2 is untestable without DNA. This CDR3 is 14 amino acids long. CDR1 and CDR2 from the germline V gene are SEHNR and FQNEAQ (reference sequence). CDR3 protein: CASTSSGTRETQYF.

This sequence joins TRBV20-1 and TRBJ1-6. This CDR3 spans 15 amino acids. Germline CDR1 and CDR2: DFQATT and SNEGSKA (reference sequence). CDR3 region: CSASIGYTYNSPLHF.

The chain links TRBV12-3 or TRBV12-4 to TRBJ1-3. The CDR3 runs 15 residues. CDR3 loop: CASRLEGFSGNTIYF.

This chain connects TRBV12-3 or TRBV12-4 to TRBJ1-6. The CDR3 is 14 residues long. CDR3 region: CASSQTPTNSPLHF.

V usage is TRBV5-6 and J usage is TRBJ1-2; TCRdb's D call, TRBD1, is unchecked because there is no DNA. In germline, CDR1 is SGHDT, CDR2 YYEEEE. The CDR3 has 16 residues. CDR3 amino acids: CASSLAWQGDFNGYTF.

The chain employs TRBV6-5 and TRBJ1-4; TCRdb proposes TRBD1, but this gene call is untestable without DNA. The CDR3 extends over 16 amino acids. Germline CDR1 reads MNHEY; CDR2 reads SVGAGI. The CDR3 spells CASSYGGVAPNEKLFF.

The rearrangement uses TRBV6-2 or TRBV6-3 and TRBJ2-2; TCRdb proposes TRBD2, but this gene call is untestable without DNA. This CDR3 contains 21 residues. CDR1 is MNHEY and CDR2 is SVGEGT in the germline V gene. Here the CDR3 reads CASSPITRSSGTFANTGELFF.

CDR3 in amino acids: CASISDRMTEAFF. The chain uses TRBV27 and TRBJ1-1; TCRdb selects TRBD1, and the lack of DNA leaves this call unchecked. The germline CDR1 and CDR2 sequences are MNHEY and SMNVEV (reference sequence). The CDR3 contains 13 residues.

The chain recombines TRBV13 with TRBJ2-1; TCRdb lists TRBD1, though no DNA is available to test this call. The CDR3 loop spans 14 amino acids. In germline, CDR1 is PRHDT, CDR2 FYEKMQ (reference sequence). The CDR3 reads CASSPPGANNEQFF.

The chain links TRBV28 to TRBJ2-1; checking the TCRdb D call of TRBD1 is not possible without DNA. The CDR3 loop spans 16 amino acids. Germline CDR1 MDHEN, CDR2 SYDVKM. This CDR3 is CARTGFKQLSYNEQFF. The whole variable domain, filled in from reference TRBV28 and TRBJ2-1, reads DVKVTQSSRYLVKRTGEKVFLECVQDMDHENMFWYRQDPGLGLRLIYFSYDVKMKEKGDIPEGYSVSREKKERFSLILESASTNQTSMYLCARTGFKQLSYNEQFFGPGTRLTVL.

J is TRBJ2-7 and V is TRBV29-1; the TRBD2 assignment by TCRdb is unverifiable without DNA. Looked up from germline, CDR1 is SQVTM and CDR2 is ANQGSEA. The CDR3 sequence is 18 residues long. The CDR3 protein is CSVDLGTSGSGSGNEQYF.

The gene calls are TRBV7-3 and TRBJ1-6. CDR3 length: 13 amino acids. Germline CDR1 is SGHTA and CDR2 is FQGTGA. The CDR3 protein is CASRAGEGSPLHF.

The chain's CDR3 is CASSLAGAKTAKFF. The chain recombines TRBV5-1 with TRBJ2-1; TCRdb returns TRBD1, unconfirmable since there is no DNA. In germline, CDR1 is SGHRS, CDR2 YFSETQ. The CDR3 is 14 residues long.

This chain joins TRBV10-3 and TRBJ1-2; TCRdb gives TRBD1 as the D gene, but with no DNA this cannot be confirmed. CDR3 size: 13 residues. Germline CDR1 and CDR2: ENHRY and SYGVKD. The CDR3 sequence is CAISPQGADGYTF.

CDR3 in amino acids: CSARQGVVYYGYTF. V and J are TRBV20-1 and TRBJ1-2; without DNA, the TCRdb call of TRBD1 cannot be checked. The length of the CDR3 is 14 residues. Germline V CDR1 and CDR2: DFQATT, SNEGSKA (reference sequence).

This chain joins TRBV7-6 and TRBJ2-3; the TCRdb D gene call, TRBD1, has no DNA to confirm it. The germline CDR1 and CDR2 sequences are SGHVS and FNYEAQ. There are 15 residues in the CDR3. The CDR3 reads CASSLALTGQGAQYF.

The J gene is TRBJ1-5, the V gene TRBV6-2 or TRBV6-3; TCRdb gives TRBD1 as the D gene, but with no DNA this cannot be confirmed. This CDR3 comprises 16 residues. The germline V gene has CDR1 MNHEY and CDR2 SVGEGT. This chain's CDR3 is CASSPRDLRDLSPQHF.

The rearrangement links TRBV19 to TRBJ2-1; TCRdb's assignment of TRBD1 cannot be checked, as there is no DNA. Germline CDR1 LNHDA, CDR2 SQIVND (reference sequence). The CDR3 has 16 residues. This CDR3 reads CAGHYRTGHRYNEQFF. The whole variable domain, remainder taken from reference TRBV19 and TRBJ2-1, is DGGITQSPKYLFRKEGQNVTLSCEQNLNHDAMYWYRQDPGQGLRLIYYSQIVNDFQKGDIAEGYSVSREKKESFPLTVTSAQKNPTAFYLCAGHYRTGHRYNEQFFGPGTRLTVL.

The V and J genes are TRBV7-9 and TRBJ2-7. This CDR3 contains 12 residues. Germline values: CDR1 SEHNR, CDR2 FQNEAQ (reference sequence). The CDR3 region is CASSSSFYEQYF.

V gene TRBV3-1 combines with J gene TRBJ1-2; TCRdb proposes TRBD1, but this gene call is untestable without DNA. This CDR3 has 13 amino acids. From germline, CDR1 is LGHDT and CDR2 YNNKEL (reference sequence). The CDR3 reads CASSQGSPSGYTF.

This chain uses TRBV12-3 or TRBV12-4 with TRBJ2-1; there is no DNA to check the TCRdb D call of TRBD2. There are 16 residues in the CDR3. CDR3 sequence reads: CASAHVGGGIYNEQFF.

The J gene is TRBJ1-1, the V gene TRBV7-9; TCRdb outputs TRBD1, but without DNA this stays unchecked. There are 12 residues in the CDR3. CDR1 and CDR2 from the germline V gene are SEHNR and FQNEAQ (reference sequence). CDR3 in amino acids: CASSSVGAEAFF.

The V call is TRBV11-2, the J call TRBJ1-1; the TCRdb D gene call, TRBD1, has no DNA to confirm it. CDR3 size: 14 residues. Germline V lookup: CDR1 SGHAT, CDR2 FQNNGV. The CDR3 protein is CASSPETRRAEAFF.

This chain uses TRBV18 with TRBJ2-1; there is no DNA to check the TCRdb D call of TRBD1. This CDR3 comprises 14 residues. Germline CDR1 and CDR2: KGHSH and LQKENI. This chain's CDR3 is CASAEGAPPHEQFF.

V gene TRBV28 combines with J gene TRBJ1-5; TCRdb returns TRBD1, unconfirmable since there is no DNA. The CDR3 length is 14 residues. CDR1 and CDR2 (germline): MDHEN, SYDVKM. The CDR3 spells CASRFGQLNQPQHF.